This T cell receptor (beta chain) was sequenced during a study of T cells in narcolepsy. The protocol was immunoSEQ multiplex PCR, while the TCRdb copy is restricted to in-frame clones and leaves out a portion. The table lists around 25,000 clones, about 79% of them singletons, with less than 0.75% in the top ten. The CDR3 covers 13 residues. Trimming took off 1 base at V and 8 bases at J, with 11 bases between the two ends. Germline V CDR1 and CDR2: SEHNR, FQNEAQ (reference sequence). Sequenced input: CD45RA- memory CD4+ T cells from PBMCs. The chain links TRBV7-9 to TRBJ1-1; a weak D match, TRBD1 (6 bases). This TCR derives from a human donor with narcolepsy. In nucleotides, the CDR3 is TGTGCCAGCAGCTTAGGGACAGAGACCGAAGCTTTCTTT. It is translated as CASSLGTETEAFF.